The 9 T cell receptor beta chains below were found in one sample sequenced in a study of blood T cell repertoires in COVID-19. Sequencing used immunoSEQ multiplex PCR; TCRdb keeps in-frame clones, though not all of them. The table includes 300,000 to 450,000 clones, around nine tenths detected once. Source material: peripheral blood. Source of these receptors: a human donor in a cohort sampled during active COVID-19.

This rearrangement joins TRBV29-1 to TRBJ2-5, with 8 nucleotides matching TRBD2. Unmatched junction bases numbered 8, after V lost 0 bases and J lost 5 bases. The CDR3 has 15 amino acids. Germline CDR1 is SQVTM and CDR2 is ANQGSEA. CDR3 sequence (DNA): TGCAGCGTTGAAGATCACCGCGGGAGGTACGAGACCCAGTACTTC. Encoded protein: CSVEDHRGRYETQYF.

This clone was counted between two and nine times. The chain carries TRBV3-1 (or the pseudogene TRBV3-2) and TRBJ2-7; 12 positions match TRBD2. Trimming took 4 bases from V and 1 from J; bases not matched to a gene: 5. The CDR3 has 16 amino acids. The germline CDR1 and CDR2 sequences are LGHDT and YNNKEL (reference sequence). CDR3 bases: TGTGCCAGCAGCCGCTTCCTAGCGGGAGGGTCCTACGAGCAGTACTTC. Its protein is CASSRFLAGGSYEQYF.

The chain carries TRBV10-3 and TRBJ2-5; maybe TRBD1 (5 bases). This CDR3 contains 14 residues. Trimming pared 3 bases from V and 5 bases from J, leaving 13 bases between. Germline-derived CDR1 and CDR2 are ENHRY and SYGVKD. This CDR3 is CAISDRVQSETQYF. CDR3 in DNA: TGTGCCATCAGTGACAGGGTCCAATCGGAGACCCAGTACTTC.

This rearrangement joins TRBV19 to TRBJ2-7, with D perhaps matching TRBD2 (5 bases). The CDR3 is 12 amino acids. The V end lost 1 base, the J end lost 7 bases, and 8 bases lay between the germline ends. CDR1 and CDR2 (germline): LNHDA, SQIVND (reference sequence). Here the CDR3 DNA reads TGTGCCAGTAGTATAGGAAGGAGGGAGCAGTACTTC. It yields the protein CASSIGRREQYF.

On this clone: An end of the junction does not agree with germline; a read error may underlie this. The chain has TRBV7-2 and TRBJ2-5; maybe TRBD1 (6 bases). The CDR3 totals 17 residues. Looked up from germline, CDR1 is SGHTA and CDR2 is FQGNSA. CDR3: CASSAKGTRLLQGTQYF. CDR3 sequence (DNA): TGTGCCAGCAGCGCGAAGGGGACACGCCTACTTCAAGGGACCCAGTACTTC.

This clone was seen a few times. V usage is TRBV12-3 or TRBV12-4 and J usage is TRBJ1-3, with a tentative D call TRBD1 (6 bases). Between the trimmed V and J ends, which lost 7 bases and 3 bases, there was a span of 10 bases. This CDR3 has 13 amino acids. CDR3 DNA: TGTGCCAGCACGGGGGGCTTTGGAAACACCATATATTTT. This codes for CASTGGFGNTIYF.

The J gene is TRBJ1-5, the V gene TRBV30; 7 nucleotides match TRBD1. The V and J ends lost 5 bases and 0 bases, in that order; junction bases with no gene match: 7. CDR1 is GTSNPN and CDR2 is SVGIG in the germline V gene (reference sequence). The CDR3 runs 15 residues. CDR3 sequence: CAWGTAGVSNQPQHF. The CDR3 DNA reads TGTGCCTGGGGGACAGCGGGGGTTAGCAATCAGCCCCAGCATTTT.

The rearrangement joins TRBV28 to TRBJ1-2; 10 positions agree with TRBD1. The CDR3 covers 15 residues. Germline trimming cut 3 bases from V and 4 bases from J; bases unmatched to any gene: 5. Per germline, CDR1 MDHEN and CDR2 SYDVKM. CDR3 protein: CASSLGGTGVYGYTF. In DNA, the CDR3 is TGTGCCAGCAGTTTGGGGGGGACAGGGGTCTATGGCTACACCTTC.

This sequence joins TRBV12-3 or TRBV12-4 and TRBJ2-5; 7 positions match TRBD2. CDR3 size: 13 residues. V lost 6 bases to trimming and J lost 4 bases; unmatched junction nucleotides: 5. CDR3 sequence: CASRKTSLETQYF. The CDR3 region has the DNA TGTGCCAGCAGGAAGACTAGCTTAGAGACCCAGTACTTC.